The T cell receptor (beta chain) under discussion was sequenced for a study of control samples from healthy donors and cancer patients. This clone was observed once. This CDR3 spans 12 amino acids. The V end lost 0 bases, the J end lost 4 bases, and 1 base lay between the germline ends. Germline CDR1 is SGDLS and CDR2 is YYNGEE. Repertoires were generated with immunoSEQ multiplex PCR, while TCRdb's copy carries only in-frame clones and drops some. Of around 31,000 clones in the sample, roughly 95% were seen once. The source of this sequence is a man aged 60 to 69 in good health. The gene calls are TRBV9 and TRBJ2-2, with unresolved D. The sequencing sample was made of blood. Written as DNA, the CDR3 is TGTGCCAGCAGCGTAGTCACCGGGGAGCTGTTTTTT. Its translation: CASSVVTGELFF.